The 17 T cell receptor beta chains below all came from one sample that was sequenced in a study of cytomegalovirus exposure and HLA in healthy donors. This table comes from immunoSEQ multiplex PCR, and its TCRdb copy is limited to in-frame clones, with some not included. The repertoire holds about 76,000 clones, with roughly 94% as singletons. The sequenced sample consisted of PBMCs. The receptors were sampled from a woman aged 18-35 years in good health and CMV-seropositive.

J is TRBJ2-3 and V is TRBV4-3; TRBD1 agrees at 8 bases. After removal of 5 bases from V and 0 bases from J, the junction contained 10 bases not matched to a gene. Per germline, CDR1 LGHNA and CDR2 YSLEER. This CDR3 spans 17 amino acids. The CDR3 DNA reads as TGCGCCAGCAGCGCGTGGGGGACAGGCGCTAGCACAGATACGCAGTATTTT. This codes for CASSAWGTGASTDTQYF.

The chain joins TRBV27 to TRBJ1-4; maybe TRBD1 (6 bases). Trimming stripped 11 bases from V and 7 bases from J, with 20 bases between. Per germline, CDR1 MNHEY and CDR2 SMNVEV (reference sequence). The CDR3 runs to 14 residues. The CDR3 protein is CASSWPGEIEKLFF. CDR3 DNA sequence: TGTGCCTCATCCTGGCCAGGGGAAATTGAAAAACTGTTTTTT.

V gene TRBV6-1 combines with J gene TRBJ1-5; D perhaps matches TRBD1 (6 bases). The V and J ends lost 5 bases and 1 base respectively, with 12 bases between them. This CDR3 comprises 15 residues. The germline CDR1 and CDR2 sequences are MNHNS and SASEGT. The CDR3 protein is CASSPGQTSNQPQHF. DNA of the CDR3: TGTGCCAGCAGTCCGGGACAAACAAGCAATCAGCCCCAGCATTTT.

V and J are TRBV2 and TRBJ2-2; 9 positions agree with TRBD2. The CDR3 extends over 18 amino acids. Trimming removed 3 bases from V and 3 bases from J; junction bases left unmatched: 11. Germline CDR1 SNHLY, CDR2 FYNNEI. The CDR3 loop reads CASSEEASGMGDTGELFF. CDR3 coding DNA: TGTGCCAGCAGTGAGGAGGCTAGCGGGATGGGAGACACCGGGGAGCTGTTTTTT.

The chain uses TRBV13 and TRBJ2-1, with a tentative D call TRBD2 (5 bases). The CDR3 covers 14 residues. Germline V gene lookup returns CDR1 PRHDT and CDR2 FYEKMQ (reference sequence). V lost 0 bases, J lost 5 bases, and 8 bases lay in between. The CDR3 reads CASSLGGVDNEQFF. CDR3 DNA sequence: TGTGCCAGCAGCTTAGGCGGGGTAGACAATGAGCAGTTCTTC.

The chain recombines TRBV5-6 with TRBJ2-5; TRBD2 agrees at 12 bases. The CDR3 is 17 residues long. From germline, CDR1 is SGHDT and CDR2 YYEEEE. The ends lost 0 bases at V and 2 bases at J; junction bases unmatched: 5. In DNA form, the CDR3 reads TGTGCCAGCAGCTTGGTTGTCGGGACTAGCGGGCAAGAGACCCAGTACTTC. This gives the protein CASSLVVGTSGQETQYF.

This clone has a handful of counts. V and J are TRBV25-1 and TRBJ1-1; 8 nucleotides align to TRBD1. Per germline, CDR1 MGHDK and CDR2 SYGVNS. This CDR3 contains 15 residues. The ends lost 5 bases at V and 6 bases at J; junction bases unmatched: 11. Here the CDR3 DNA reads TGTGCCAGCAGTCACGGAGGACAGGGTTTCGCTGAAGCTTTCTTT. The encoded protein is CASSHGGQGFAEAFF. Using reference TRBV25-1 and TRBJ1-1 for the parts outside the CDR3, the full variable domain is EADIYQTPRYLVIGTGKKITLECSQTMGHDKMYWYQQDPGMELHLIHYSYGVNSTEKGDLSSESTVSRIRTEHFPLTLESARPSHTSQYLCASSHGGQGFAEAFFGQGTRLTVV.

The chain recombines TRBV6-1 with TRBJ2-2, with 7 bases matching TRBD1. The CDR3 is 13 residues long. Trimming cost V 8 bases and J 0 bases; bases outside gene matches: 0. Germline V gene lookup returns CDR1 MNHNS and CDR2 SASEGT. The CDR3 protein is CASQGANTGELFF. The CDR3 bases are TGTGCCAGCCAGGGGGCGAACACCGGGGAGCTGTTTTTT.

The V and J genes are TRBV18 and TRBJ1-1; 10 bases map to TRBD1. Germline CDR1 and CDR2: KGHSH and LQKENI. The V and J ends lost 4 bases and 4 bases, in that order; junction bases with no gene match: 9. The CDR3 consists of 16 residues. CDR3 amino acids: CASSHLPDRGITEAFF. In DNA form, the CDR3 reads TGTGCCAGCTCACACCTACCGGACAGGGGGATCACTGAAGCTTTCTTT.

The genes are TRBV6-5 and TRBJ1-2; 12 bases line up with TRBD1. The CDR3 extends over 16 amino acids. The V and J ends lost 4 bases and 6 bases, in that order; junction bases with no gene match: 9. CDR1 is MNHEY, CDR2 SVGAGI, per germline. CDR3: CASSSRDRGHDDGYTF. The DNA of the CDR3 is TGTGCCAGCAGTTCCCGGGACAGGGGGCATGACGATGGCTACACCTTC.

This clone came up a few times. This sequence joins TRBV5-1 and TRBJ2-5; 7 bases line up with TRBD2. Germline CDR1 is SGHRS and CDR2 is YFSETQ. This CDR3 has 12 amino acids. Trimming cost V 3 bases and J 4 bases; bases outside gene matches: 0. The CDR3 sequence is CASSWGGETQYF. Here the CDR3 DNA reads TGCGCCAGCAGCTGGGGGGGAGAGACCCAGTACTTC.

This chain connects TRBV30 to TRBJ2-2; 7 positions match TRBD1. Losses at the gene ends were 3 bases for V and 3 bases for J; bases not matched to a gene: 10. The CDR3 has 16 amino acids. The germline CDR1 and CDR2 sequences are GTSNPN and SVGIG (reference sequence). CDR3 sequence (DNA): TGTGCCTGGAGCGCCCTAGGGGGCAAGGACACCGGGGAGCTGTTTTTT. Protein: CAWSALGGKDTGELFF.

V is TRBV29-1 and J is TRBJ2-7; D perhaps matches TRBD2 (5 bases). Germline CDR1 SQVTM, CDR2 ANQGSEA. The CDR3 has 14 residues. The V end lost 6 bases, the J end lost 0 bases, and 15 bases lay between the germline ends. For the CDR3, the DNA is TGCAGCGTCTCCTGGGAGTTCAGCTCCTACGAGCAGTACTTC. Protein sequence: CSVSWEFSSYEQYF.

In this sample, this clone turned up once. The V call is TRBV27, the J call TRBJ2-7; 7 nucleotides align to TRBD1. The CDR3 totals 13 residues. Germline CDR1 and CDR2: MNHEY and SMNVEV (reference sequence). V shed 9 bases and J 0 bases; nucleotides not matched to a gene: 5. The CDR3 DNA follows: TGTGCCAGGTCGGACAGGCGCTCCTACGAGCAGTACTTC. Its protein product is CARSDRRSYEQYF.

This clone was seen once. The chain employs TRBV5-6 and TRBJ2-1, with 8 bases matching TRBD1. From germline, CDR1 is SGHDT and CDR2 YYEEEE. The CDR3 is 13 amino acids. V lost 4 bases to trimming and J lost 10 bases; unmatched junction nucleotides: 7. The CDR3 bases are TGTGCCAGCAGCCTAAACAGGGGGGACGAGCAGTTCTTC. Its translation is CASSLNRGDEQFF.

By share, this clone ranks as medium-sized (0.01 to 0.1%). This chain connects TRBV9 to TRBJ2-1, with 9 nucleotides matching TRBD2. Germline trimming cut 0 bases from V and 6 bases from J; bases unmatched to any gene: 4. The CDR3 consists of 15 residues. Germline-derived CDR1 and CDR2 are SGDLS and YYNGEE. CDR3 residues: CASSVVSGSPNEQFF. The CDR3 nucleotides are TGTGCCAGCAGCGTAGTTAGCGGGAGTCCCAATGAGCAGTTCTTC.

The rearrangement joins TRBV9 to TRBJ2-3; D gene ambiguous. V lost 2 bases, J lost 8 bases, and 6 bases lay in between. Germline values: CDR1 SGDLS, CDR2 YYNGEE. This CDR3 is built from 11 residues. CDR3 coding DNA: TGTGCCAGCAGCGTTTCGGGTACGCAGTATTTT. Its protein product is CASSVSGTQYF.